One sample yielded the 12 T cell receptor beta chains listed below, sequenced in a study of T cell changes during pregnancy in multiple sclerosis (dated by TCRdb to between 2018 and 2021). Preparation of the library involved the immunoSEQ multiplex PCR assay. TCRdb limited this immuneACCESS table to in-frame rearrangements with V and J called. A share of clones is missing; checked studies link under half to unresolved V genes, and the rest is unexplained. The sample has approximately 130,000 clones on record, 80% to 95% of them singletons. The biggest ten clones account for approximately 6.3% of the sample. The material sequenced was peripheral blood, taken before pregnancy. These receptors were obtained from a female donor with multiple sclerosis, enrolled in a pregnancy study.

The V gene is TRBV7-2, the J gene TRBJ2-2; TRBD1 might be the D (6 bases). Germline values: CDR1 SGHTA, CDR2 FQGNSA. There are 16 residues in the CDR3. V was trimmed by 5 bases and J by 2 bases, leaving 15 bases between them. The CDR3 sequence is CASSDGPGANTGELFF. The CDR3 DNA follows: TGTGCCAGCAGCGACGGGCCAGGGGCCAACACCGGGGAGCTGTTTTTT.

The J gene is TRBJ2-1, the V gene TRBV5-1, with a weak D call TRBD1 (5 bases). In germline, CDR1 is SGHRS, CDR2 YFSETQ. The CDR3 length is 15 residues. Trimming took off 0 bases at V and 4 bases at J, with 11 bases between the two ends. The CDR3 region has the DNA TGCGCCAGCAGCTTGGAGGCAGGGCTGTACAATGAGCAGTTCTTC. Its translation: CASSLEAGLYNEQFF.

V usage is TRBV19 and J usage is TRBJ2-6; 7 positions agree with TRBD1. Trimming cost V 5 bases and J 1 base; bases outside gene matches: 5. The CDR3 has 16 amino acids. Germline V lookup: CDR1 LNHDA, CDR2 SQIVND (reference sequence). The CDR3 coding sequence is TGTGCCAGTAGTCCGGGACAGCCTTCTGGGGCCAACGTCCTGACTTTC. It codes for CASSPGQPSGANVLTF.

This clone has just a few counts. V is TRBV5-1 and J is TRBJ2-6; D gene ambiguous. Germline CDR1 is SGHRS and CDR2 is YFSETQ. CDR3 size: 18 residues. V was shortened by 4 bases and J by 0 bases, with 17 bases between the two germline ends. The CDR3 bases are TGCGCCAGCAGCCACGGAATCAACAGCCTCTCTGGGGCCAACGTCCTGACTTTC. As protein: CASSHGINSLSGANVLTF.

The chain recombines TRBV19 with TRBJ1-5; tentatively, D is TRBD1 (5 bases). This CDR3 contains 13 residues. Germline loops: CDR1 LNHDA, CDR2 SQIVND (reference sequence). V lost 6 bases and J 4 bases, leaving 10 bases between the germline ends. The CDR3 DNA is TGTGCCAGTAGCGACAGACGGAATCAGCCCCAGCATTTT. Its translation is CASSDRRNQPQHF.

The J gene is TRBJ1-1, the V gene TRBV7-9; 8 nucleotides line up with TRBD1. The junction had 4 bases not matched to a gene; V was cut back by 6 bases and J by 1 base. This CDR3 has 14 amino acids. Germline loops: CDR1 SEHNR, CDR2 FQNEAQ (reference sequence). Here the CDR3 DNA reads TGTGCCAGCAGGGCGGACAGGGCGAACACTGAAGCTTTCTTT. Translated, it gives CASRADRANTEAFF.

This chain connects TRBV9 to TRBJ1-2; D is unresolved. CDR3 length: 15 amino acids. V lost 4 bases to trimming and J lost 3 bases, with 16 bases between them. CDR1 and CDR2 from the germline V gene are SGDLS and YYNGEE. The CDR3 nucleotides read TGTGCCAGCAGCTCAGCTGGAGGGTTAGACTATGGCTACACCTTC. Translating gives CASSSAGGLDYGYTF.

This sequence joins TRBV19 and TRBJ2-6; no definite D call. The V end lost 3 bases, the J end lost 2 bases, and 5 bases lay between the germline ends. There are 14 residues in the CDR3. The germline CDR1 and CDR2 sequences are LNHDA and SQIVND (reference sequence). The CDR3 spells CASSMTTGANVLTF. The CDR3 DNA reads as TGTGCCAGTAGTATGACAACTGGGGCCAACGTCCTGACTTTC.

This rearrangement joins TRBV15 to TRBJ2-7; TRBD1 is a possible D gene (8 bases). Germline V lookup: CDR1 LNHNV, CDR2 YYDKDF (reference sequence). The CDR3 loop spans 15 amino acids. Trimming removed 5 bases from V and 1 base from J, with 15 bases in between. CDR3 residues: CATSGGGQVSYEQYF. The CDR3 nucleotides read TGTGCCACCAGCGGCGGGGGACAGGTATCCTACGAGCAGTACTTC.

CDR3 DNA sequence: TGTGCCAGCAGCTCGGGACTAAACACCGGGGAGCTGTTTTTT. Its protein product is CASSSGLNTGELFF. The chain has TRBV7-7 and TRBJ2-2; 7 bases agree with TRBD2. The ends lost 4 bases at V and 2 bases at J; junction bases unmatched: 1. CDR1 and CDR2 (germline): SSHAT, FNYEAQ (reference sequence). CDR3 length: 14 amino acids.

The rearrangement joins TRBV5-1 to TRBJ2-1; 9 nucleotides line up with TRBD2. This CDR3 spans 16 amino acids. The V gene end was trimmed by 2 bases and the J gene end by 8 bases; junction bases not matched to a gene: 11. Germline V gene sequence: CDR1 SGHRS, CDR2 YFSETQ. The CDR3 DNA follows: TGCGCCAGCAGCTTTAGCGGGAGAGGAGCGTTGGATGAGCAGTTCTTC. It codes for CASSFSGRGALDEQFF.

The chain has TRBV4-2 and TRBJ2-7; tentative D call: TRBD2 (5 bases). The V gene's germline CDR1 is LGHNA and CDR2 YNFKEQ. V was pared by 0 bases and J by 3 bases, with 12 bases between. This CDR3 has 15 amino acids. Written as DNA, the CDR3 is TGTGCCAGCAGCCAAGACGGCGCGGGTGTCTACGAGCAGTACTTC. Protein sequence: CASSQDGAGVYEQYF.